The 5 T cell receptor beta chains below all came from one sample that was sequenced in a study of blood T cell repertoires in COVID-19. TCRdb's copy holds only in-frame clones and misses some; the assay was immunoSEQ multiplex PCR. The table has roughly 140,000 clones, around four fifths seen once. Sequenced sample: peripheral blood. Source of these receptors: a man aged 65-85 years with acute or convalescent COVID-19.

V gene TRBV6-5 combines with J gene TRBJ2-3; D is undetermined. Deletions cut 8 bases from V and 0 bases from J, with 12 bases between. The germline V gene encodes CDR1 MNHEY and CDR2 SVGAGI. The CDR3 sequence is 14 residues long. The CDR3 reads CASGGALSTDTQYF. In DNA, the CDR3 is TGTGCCAGCGGCGGAGCGCTCAGCACAGATACGCAGTATTTT.

The chain combines TRBV6-5 with TRBJ1-4; D call uncertain. The CDR3 is 15 amino acids. CDR1 and CDR2 (germline): MNHEY, SVGAGI. V was clipped by 8 bases and J by 0 bases, with 13 bases between them. The CDR3 region is CASYDGSATNEKLFF. The CDR3 DNA follows: TGTGCCAGCTATGACGGGTCGGCAACTAATGAAAAACTGTTTTTT.

This clone appeared once. CDR3: CASSLGGGNSYNSPLHF. CDR3 nucleotides: TGCGCCAGCAGCTTGGGAGGGGGAAACAGCTATAATTCACCCCTCCACTTT. The V gene is TRBV5-1, the J gene TRBJ1-6; D possibly corresponds to TRBD1 (6 bases). Trimming removed 0 bases from V and 3 bases from J, with 13 bases in between. The CDR3 has 17 residues. The germline V gene has CDR1 SGHRS and CDR2 YFSETQ.

The rearrangement joins TRBV7-2 to TRBJ1-2; TRBD1 agrees at 7 bases. The CDR3 has 14 amino acids. The V gene end was trimmed by 4 bases and the J gene end by 4 bases; junction bases not matched to a gene: 6. Looked up from germline, CDR1 is SGHTA and CDR2 is FQGNSA. CDR3 amino acids: CASSSSGTVYGYTF. The CDR3, as DNA: TGTGCCAGCAGCTCCTCCGGGACAGTCTATGGCTACACCTTC. The full variable domain, its missing parts supplied by reference TRBV7-2 and TRBJ1-2, is GAGVSQSPSNKVTEKGKDVELRCDPISGHTALYWYRQSLGQGLEFLIYFQGNSAPDKSGLPSDRFSAERTGGSVSTLTIQRTQQEDSAVYLCASSSSGTVYGYTFGSGTRLTVV.

The chain has TRBV19 and TRBJ1-1; TRBD1 aligns across 12 bases. Germline lookup yields CDR1 LNHDA and CDR2 SQIVND (reference sequence). The CDR3 has 15 residues. V trimming: 5 bases; J trimming: 5 bases; junction bases outside the gene matches: 6. This CDR3 reads CASSPPGQGATEAFF. In DNA, the CDR3 is TGTGCCAGTAGTCCGCCGGGACAGGGGGCAACTGAAGCTTTCTTT.